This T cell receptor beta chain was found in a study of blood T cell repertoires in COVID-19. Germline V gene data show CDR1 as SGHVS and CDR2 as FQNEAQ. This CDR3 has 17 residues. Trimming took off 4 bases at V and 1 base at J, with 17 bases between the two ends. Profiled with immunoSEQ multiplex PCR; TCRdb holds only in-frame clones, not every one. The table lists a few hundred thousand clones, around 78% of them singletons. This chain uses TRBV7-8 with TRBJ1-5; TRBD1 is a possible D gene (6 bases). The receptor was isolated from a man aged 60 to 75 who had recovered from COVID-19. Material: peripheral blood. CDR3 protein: CASSSAGARGSNQPQHF. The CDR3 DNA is TGTGCCAGCAGCTCCGCCGGCGCCAGGGGAAGCAATCAGCCCCAGCATTTT. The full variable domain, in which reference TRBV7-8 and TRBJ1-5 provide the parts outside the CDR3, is GAGVSQSPRYKVAKRGQDVALRCDPISGHVSLFWYQQALGQGPEFLTYFQNEAQLDKSGLPSDRFFAERPEGSVSTLKIQRTQQEDSAVYLCASSSAGARGSNQPQHFGDGTRLSIL.